This is a list of T cell receptor beta chains from one sample in a study of human T cells and chemical hapten exposure. TCRdb processed the RACE reads anew with MiXCR; each CDR3 protein has one entry. The table has some 350,000 distinct CDR3 sequences, around 6% seen once. The sequencing used whole blood, collected in connection with sensitization to the hapten diphenylcyclopropenone (DPC). Receptors were obtained from a woman between 18 and 30 years old with alopecia areata. Some clones in this sample may be carry-over from other donors' samples. Both conserved end residues are part of each CDR3. The order of the fields is J gene, clone size, V gene, D gene, CDR3 DNA, CDR3 protein. D genes are given only for firm matches. Clone size is shown for a subset of rows, as once, few, many or a class of expanded clone.

TRBJ2-3,.,TRBV20-1,.,TGCAGTGCTAGAGACCTGAAAAGCACAGATACGCAGTATTTT,CSARDLKSTDTQYF
TRBJ2-1,few,TRBV11-2,.,TGTGCCAGCAGCTTAGATTCGAGGGCAGTTCAGTTCTTC,CASSLDSRAVQFF
TRBJ2-3,few,TRBV12-3/TRBV12-4,TRBD2,TGTGCCGGACGTCGGGCGGGGGCAGATACGCAGTATTTT,CAGRRAGADTQYF
TRBJ1-2,.,TRBV28,TRBD1,TGTGCCAGCAGTTTAACAGGGGCCTTTACTAACTATGGCTACACCTTC,CASSLTGAFTNYGYTF
TRBJ1-3,many,TRBV5-5,.,TGTGCCAGCAGCTTGCACGCAGGGGGAAACACCATATATTTT,CASSLHAGGNTIYF
TRBJ1-5,.,TRBV5-5,TRBD1,TGTGCCAGCACCCGCGGACAGGGGCCGAATCAGCCCCAGCATTTT,CASTRGQGPNQPQHF
TRBJ2-4,.,TRBV20-1,.,TGCAGTGCTAGAGGTGGGCTGAGGGCCAACATTCAGTACTTC,CSARGGLRANIQYF
TRBJ2-3,many,TRBV12-3/TRBV12-4,TRBD1,TGTGCCAGCAGTTTCAGAGACAGGGGCGGAGATACGCAGTATTTT,CASSFRDRGGDTQYF
TRBJ2-2,.,TRBV6-5,.,TGTGCCAGCAGTCCTCAACGATATCGGACCGGGGAGCTGTTTTTT,CASSPQRYRTGELFF
TRBJ2-3,many,TRBV7-2,TRBD2,TGTGCCAGCAGCTTAAGGGGCGGGGGGCCCTCAGATACGCAGTATTTT,CASSLRGGGPSDTQYF
TRBJ1-1,few,TRBV5-1,.,TGCGCCAGCAGCTTGGGATCTCAGGGGCGGAGGGGCACTGAAGCTTTCTTT,CASSLGSQGRRGTEAFF
TRBJ1-3,many,TRBV11-2,TRBD1,TGTGCCAGCAGCCTCCTACAGGGGGCCTCCTCTGGAAACACCATATATTTT,CASSLLQGASSGNTIYF
TRBJ2-7,many,TRBV20-1,.,TGCAGTGCCATACCGCCCCTCGCCGGGGACGAGCAGTACTTC,CSAIPPLAGDEQYF
TRBJ2-1,few,TRBV14,TRBD1,TGTGCCAGCAGCCAAGATTGGGACAGGGGGCCCTACAATGAGCAGTTCTTC,CASSQDWDRGPYNEQFF
TRBJ1-3,.,TRBV10-3,.,TGTGCCCTGAGCTCTGGAAACACCATATATTTT,CALSSGNTIYF
TRBJ2-3,many,TRBV7-2,.,TGTGCCAGCAGCTTAGTGGAGTCAGATACGCAGTATTTT,CASSLVESDTQYF
TRBJ2-1,.,TRBV6-5,.,TGTGCCAGCAGCCCTACACAATACCCAAACAATGAGCAGTTCTTC,CASSPTQYPNNEQFF
TRBJ1-1,many,TRBV7-2,.,TGTGCCAGCAGCATAACGACACCCTTGATCGCTGAAGCTTTCTTT,CASSITTPLIAEAFF
TRBJ2-1,few,TRBV12-5,.,TGTGCTAGTAGAGGCCCGAGTAACAATGAGCAGTTCTTC,CASRGPSNNEQFF
TRBJ2-7,.,TRBV7-2,.,TGTGCCAGCAGCCAACAGGAATACGAGCAGTACTTC,CASSQQEYEQYF
TRBJ2-4,many,TRBV2,.,TGTGCCAGCAGTGAAGACAAAAACATTCAGTACTTC,CASSEDKNIQYF
TRBJ2-5,many,TRBV5-1,.,TGCGCCAGCAGCGGTGGTGTTCGGGTCCAAGAGACCCAGTACTTC,CASSGGVRVQETQYF
TRBJ2-7,many,TRBV12-3/TRBV12-4,.,TGTGCCAGCAGTCCGAACTCCGGGACGGGGCCCTACGAGCAGTACTTC,CASSPNSGTGPYEQYF
TRBJ1-6,few,TRBV19,TRBD1,TGTGCCAGTGGGCTGAACCGGGACAGGCCAATTTCACCCCTCCACTTT,CASGLNRDRPISPLHF
TRBJ2-3,.,TRBV6-2/TRBV6-3,.,TGTGCCAGCAGACATCTCAGGGTGACCGTCCTGGATACACAGTATTTT,CASRHLRVTVLDTQYF
TRBJ2-1,few,TRBV7-9,TRBD1,TGTGCCAGCAGCGCCCACCCGGGACAGGGATTTGCGGGGACTTACAATGAGCAGTTCTTC,CASSAHPGQGFAGTYNEQFF
TRBJ2-3,.,TRBV7-2,TRBD2,TGTGCCAGCAGCTTAGGCCAGCGGGGGCGTATAGATACGCAGTATTTT,CASSLGQRGRIDTQYF
TRBJ2-7,few,TRBV21-1,.,TGTGCCATGCCGGACCCCGGGACTAGCGGGGGGGGCTCCTACGAGCAGTACTTC,CAMPDPGTSGGGSYEQYF
TRBJ2-1,many,TRBV12-3/TRBV12-4,TRBD2,TGTGCCAGCAGTCCGCGGGGAGCGGGGGCCCTTCGTAATGAGCAGTTCTTC,CASSPRGAGALRNEQFF
TRBJ2-3,.,TRBV9,TRBD2,TGTGCCAGCAGCGTAGGAGATTGGCTAGCGGGGGCAGATACGCAGTATTTT,CASSVGDWLAGADTQYF
TRBJ1-1,.,TRBV7-9,.,TGTGCCAGCAGCTTTACGACCGGAGAAGCTTTCTTT,CASSFTTGEAFF
TRBJ2-3,.,TRBV18,TRBD2,TGTGCCAGCTCAACAAATCCCTTAGCGGGGGGCATCGCAGATACGCAGTATTTT,CASSTNPLAGGIADTQYF
TRBJ2-7,.,TRBV2,.,TGTGCCAGCAGTGGCTACGACTCTTCCTACGAGCAGTACTTC,CASSGYDSSYEQYF
TRBJ1-5,many,TRBV29-1,.,TGCAGCGTTGAAGACGGCGATCAGCCCCAGCATTTT,CSVEDGDQPQHF
TRBJ1-2,many,TRBV7-3,.,TGTGCCAGCAGCCCGTCTGTGACGGAAGTCTATGGCTACACCTTC,CASSPSVTEVYGYTF
TRBJ2-5,.,TRBV5-1,.,TGCGCCAGCAGCGTGGAGACGAGTGAGACCCAGTACTTC,CASSVETSETQYF
TRBJ2-1,few,TRBV25-1,TRBD2,TGTGCCAGCAGTGCCCCACCCCTCTACAGCGGGGGGGCGAATGAGCAGTTCTTC,CASSAPPLYSGGANEQFF
TRBJ1-3,many,TRBV29-1,.,TGCAGCGTTGAGGGTCTTGGAAACACCATATATTTT,CSVEGLGNTIYF
TRBJ1-4,.,TRBV7-2,.,TGTGCCACCTCGCGTAGCGGGGGCGCTGATGAAAAACTGTTTTTT,CATSRSGGADEKLFF
TRBJ1-5,.,TRBV18,TRBD1,TGTGCCAGCTCACCCCCAGGGGGCAACGGCAATCAGCCCCAGCATTTT,CASSPPGGNGNQPQHF
TRBJ2-3,many,TRBV27,.,TGTGCCAGCAGCCCCGGGACACACACAGATACGCAGTATTTT,CASSPGTHTDTQYF
TRBJ1-2,many,TRBV7-9,.,TGTGCCAGCAGTCAAAGCGGTTATGGCTACACCTTC,CASSQSGYGYTF
TRBJ1-3,many,TRBV6-5,TRBD1,TGTGCCAGCAGTTACTCGGGGACAGGGGATTTCGATGGAAACACCATATATTTT,CASSYSGTGDFDGNTIYF
TRBJ1-4,few,TRBV7-8,TRBD1,TGTGCCAGCAGCCGCCCGAGACAGGGAGCAGAAAAACTGTTTTTT,CASSRPRQGAEKLFF
TRBJ2-7,.,TRBV6-5,TRBD2,TGTGCCAGCAGTTACTCAGGCGGGAGCGGCTCCTACGAGCAGTACTTC,CASSYSGGSGSYEQYF
TRBJ2-5,.,TRBV5-6,.,TGTGCCAGCAGCTTGGTGTACCAAGAGACCCAGTACTTC,CASSLVYQETQYF
TRBJ1-6,.,TRBV12-3/TRBV12-4,.,TGTGCCAGCAGTTCCGGGAGACACTCCTATAATTCACCCCTCCACTTT,CASSSGRHSYNSPLHF
TRBJ2-5,few,TRBV28,.,TGTGCCAGCAGTTTCCCCGGGATGATTCAGTACTTC,CASSFPGMIQYF
TRBJ1-1,few,TRBV6-6,.,TGTGCCAGCAGTTACCCCCACATGCAGAACACTGAAGCTTTCTTT,CASSYPHMQNTEAFF
TRBJ2-3,few,TRBV7-8,TRBD2,TGTGCCAGCAGCCCGGCGACCGGGACTAGCGGGGGGACTAGCACAGATACGCAGTATTTT,CASSPATGTSGGTSTDTQYF
TRBJ1-4,many,TRBV6-1,.,TGTGCCAGCAGTTTAACGGAGCATAATGAAAAACTGTTTTTT,CASSLTEHNEKLFF
TRBJ2-7,.,TRBV12-3/TRBV12-4,.,TGTGCCAGCAGTTTCTCTCAGTACGAGCAGTACTTC,CASSFSQYEQYF
TRBJ2-2,few,TRBV3-1,TRBD2,TGTGCCAGCAGCCAAGATCCGGCTAGCGGGGTCACCGGGGAGCTGTTTTTT,CASSQDPASGVTGELFF
TRBJ2-3,.,TRBV12-3/TRBV12-4,TRBD1,TGTGCCAGCAGACGTACCGGGACAGGCGAGTCAGATACGCAGTATTTT,CASRRTGTGESDTQYF
TRBJ2-1,many,TRBV6-5,.,TGTGCCAGCAGTTCGCCGGGAATTAACAATGAGCAGTTCTTC,CASSSPGINNEQFF
TRBJ2-3,.,TRBV7-2,.,TGTGCCAGCAGTCCGGGACGGGGCGGGCTCACAGATACGCAGTATTTT,CASSPGRGGLTDTQYF
TRBJ1-2,.,TRBV7-9,.,TGTGCCAGCAGCCCAGCAGCAGGAGCAGAGGGGGGCTATGGCTACACCTTC,CASSPAAGAEGGYGYTF
TRBJ2-7,.,TRBV6-5,.,TGTGCCAGCAGTTACTCAAACGGGGACTACGAGCAGTACTTC,CASSYSNGDYEQYF
TRBJ2-7,few,TRBV10-3,TRBD1,TGTGCCATCAGTGAAGGACAGGCCATCTACGAGCAGTACTTC,CAISEGQAIYEQYF
TRBJ2-1,many,TRBV6-1,.,TGTGCCAGCAGTGAAGTGCGGGGCCCGGATGAGCAGTTCTTC,CASSEVRGPDEQFF